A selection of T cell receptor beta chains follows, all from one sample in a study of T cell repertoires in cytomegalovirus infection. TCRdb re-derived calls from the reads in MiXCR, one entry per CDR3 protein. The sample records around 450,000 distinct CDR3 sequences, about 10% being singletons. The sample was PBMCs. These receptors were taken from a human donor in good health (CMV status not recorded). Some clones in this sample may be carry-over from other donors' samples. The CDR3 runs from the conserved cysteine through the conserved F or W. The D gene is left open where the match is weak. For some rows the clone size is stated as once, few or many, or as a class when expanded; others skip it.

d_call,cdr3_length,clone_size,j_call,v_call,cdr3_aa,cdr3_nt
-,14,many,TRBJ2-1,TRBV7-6,CASSLRVAGNEQFF,TGTGCCAGCAGCCTGAGGGTAGCCGGGAATGAGCAGTTCTTC
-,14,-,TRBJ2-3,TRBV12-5,CASGLGILTDTQYF,TGTGCTAGTGGTCTCGGGATTCTCACAGATACGCAGTATTTT
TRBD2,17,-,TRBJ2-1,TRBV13,CASSPPSGTSGGHEQFF,TGTGCCAGCAGCCCCCCCTCCGGGACTAGCGGGGGGCATGAGCAGTTCTTC
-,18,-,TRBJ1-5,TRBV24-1,CATSEPPAANRLDQPQHF,TGTGCCACCAGTGAACCCCCCGCCGCGAACAGGTTGGATCAGCCCCAGCATTTT
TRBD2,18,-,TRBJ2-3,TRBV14,CVSSQEDFPAGSTDTQYF,TGTGTCAGCAGCCAAGAAGATTTCCCAGCGGGGAGCACAGATACGCAGTATTTT
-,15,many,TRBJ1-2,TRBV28,CASSFPPRRVNGYTF,TGTGCCAGCAGTTTCCCCCCAAGGAGAGTCAATGGCTACACCTTC
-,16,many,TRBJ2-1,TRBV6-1,CASSEMPVSSYNEQFF,TGTGCCAGCAGTGAAATGCCGGTAAGCTCCTACAATGAGCAGTTCTTC
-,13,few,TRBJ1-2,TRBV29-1,CSARGSPNYGYTF,TGCAGCGCGAGGGGGTCCCCTAACTATGGCTACACCTTC
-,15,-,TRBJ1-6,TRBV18,CASSPGGTANSPLHF,TGTGCCAGCTCACCGGGTGGGACCGCCAATTCACCCCTCCACTTT
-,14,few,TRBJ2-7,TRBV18,CASSPSSESYEQYF,TGTGCCAGCTCACCTTCGAGTGAATCCTACGAGCAGTACTTC
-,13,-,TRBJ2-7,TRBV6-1,CAAGPGASYEQYF,TGTGCAGCCGGGCCAGGAGCGTCCTACGAGCAGTACTTC
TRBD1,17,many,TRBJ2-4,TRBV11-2,CASSLVQGVRAKNIQYF,TGTGCCAGCAGCTTAGTTCAGGGGGTGAGGGCCAAAAACATTCAGTACTTC
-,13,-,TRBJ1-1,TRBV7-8,CASSLRVTTEAFF,TGTGCCAGCAGCTTAAGGGTGACCACTGAAGCTTTCTTT
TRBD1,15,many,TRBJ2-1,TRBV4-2,CASSLGTGRVNEQFF,TGTGCCAGCAGCCTAGGGACAGGGAGGGTCAATGAGCAGTTCTTC
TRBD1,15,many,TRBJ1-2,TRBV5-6,CASSLYGQGALGYTF,TGTGCCAGCAGCTTGTACGGACAGGGGGCGCTCGGCTACACCTTC
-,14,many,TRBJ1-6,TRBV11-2,CASSLVRDGSPLHF,TGTGCCAGCAGCTTAGTCAGGGATGGTTCACCCCTCCACTTT
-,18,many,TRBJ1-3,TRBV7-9,CASSVDGGETYSGNTIYF,TGTGCCAGCAGCGTTGACGGAGGGGAGACCTACTCTGGAAACACCATATATTTT
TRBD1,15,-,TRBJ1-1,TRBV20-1,CSAKLSGQGNTEAFF,TGCAGTGCCAAGCTTTCGGGACAGGGGAACACTGAAGCTTTCTTT
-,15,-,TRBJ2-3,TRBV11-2,CASSSNLLTADTQYF,TGTGCCAGCAGCTCGAACTTGCTAACCGCCGATACGCAGTATTTT
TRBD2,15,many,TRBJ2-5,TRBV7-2,CASSLRSSGRQTQYF,TGTGCCAGCAGCTTACGGTCTAGCGGGCGGCAGACCCAGTACTTC